Following are 16 T cell receptor beta chains from one sample sequenced in a study of TIL therapy for anti-PD-1-resistant metastatic lung cancer. The time point is: pre-treatment sample, taken before nivolumab and TIL therapy. The immunoSEQ assay was v3. Some clones are missing from TCRdb's copy, which holds only in-frame ones; the method was immunoSEQ multiplex PCR. The data contain 57,000 or so clones, roughly 84% of them seen just once; the ten biggest clones take up just over 2.5%. Source: blood, taken at baseline. The receptors come from a person aged 25 to 80 with non-small cell lung cancer.

The chain employs TRBV28 and TRBJ1-5; D is uncertain. The CDR3 contains 15 residues. Between the trimmed V and J ends, which lost 1 base and 2 bases, there was a span of 9 bases. CDR1 is MDHEN and CDR2 is SYDVKM in the germline V gene. This CDR3 is CASSLLSGGNQPQHF. CDR3 in DNA: TGTGCCAGCAGTTTATTATCCGGGGGCAATCAGCCCCAGCATTTT.

The rearrangement uses TRBV4-1 and TRBJ2-7; 9 nucleotides agree with TRBD1. This CDR3 is 13 amino acids long. The ends lost 5 bases at V and 5 bases at J; junction bases unmatched: 4. Germline V gives CDR1 MGHRA, CDR2 YSYEKL. The CDR3, as DNA: TGCGCCAGCAGCGAGAGGGACAGGGACGAGCAGTACTTC. It translates to CASSERDRDEQYF.

This clone has only one observation. The chain carries TRBV7-8 and TRBJ2-3, with TRBD2 matching over 12 bases. The CDR3 consists of 20 residues. CDR1 SGHVS and CDR2 FQNEAQ come from the germline V gene. Losses at the gene ends were 1 base for V and 0 bases for J; bases not matched to a gene: 11. CDR3 bases: TGTGCCAGCAGCTTAGAAGGTCCGGCTAGCGGGGGGGGAAGCACAGATACGCAGTATTTT. Translating it yields CASSLEGPASGGGSTDTQYF.

The V and J genes are TRBV11-3 and TRBJ1-4; 8 bases are shared with TRBD1. The germline V gene encodes CDR1 SGHNT and CDR2 YENEEA. The CDR3 is made up of 15 amino acids. J lost 5 bases, V lost 5 bases, and 7 bases had no gene match. The chain's CDR3 is CASSRGTGVNEKLFF. CDR3 coding DNA: TGTGCCAGCAGCCGCGGGACAGGAGTCAATGAAAAACTGTTTTTT.

The gene calls are TRBV30 and TRBJ2-2; 15 bases are shared with TRBD2. The CDR3 is made up of 17 amino acids. Looked up from germline, CDR1 is GTSNPN and CDR2 is SVGIG (reference sequence). J was trimmed by 5 bases and V by 0 bases; bases with no gene match: 4. CDR3 loop: CAWSVGTSGGMTGELFF. The CDR3 DNA follows: TGTGCCTGGAGTGTAGGGACTAGCGGGGGGATGACCGGGGAGCTGTTTTTT. Together with reference TRBV30 and TRBJ2-2, the CDR3 gives the full variable domain: SQTIHQWPATLVQPVGSPLSLECTVEGTSNPNLYWYRQAAGRGLQLLFYSVGIGQISSEVPQNLSASRPQDRQFILSSKKLLLSDSGFYLCAWSVGTSGGMTGELFFGEGSRLTVL.

The chain joins TRBV2 to TRBJ1-5; no firm D call. V lost 7 bases, J lost 3 bases, and 13 bases lay in between. This CDR3 is 14 amino acids long. Per the germline V gene, CDR1 is SNHLY and CDR2 is FYNNEI. The DNA for the CDR3 is TGTGCCAGCACCTCCTGGGATTTCAATCAGCCCCAGCATTTT. Amino acid sequence: CASTSWDFNQPQHF.

The chain uses TRBV15 and TRBJ2-7, with TRBD2 matching 12 bases. This CDR3 spans 16 amino acids. Germline V gives CDR1 LNHNV, CDR2 YYDKDF (reference sequence). Trimming took 0 bases from V and 2 from J; bases not matched to a gene: 2. The CDR3 DNA reads TGTGCCACCAGCAGAGATTGGACTAGCGGGACCTACGAGCAGTACTTC. As protein: CATSRDWTSGTYEQYF.

This sequence joins TRBV6-5 and TRBJ1-5; D unclear. V was clipped by 9 bases and J by 0 bases, with 15 bases between them. CDR1 MNHEY and CDR2 SVGAGI come from the germline V gene. The length of the CDR3 is 15 residues. CDR3 DNA: TGTGCCAGTGGCCGGACGGATAATAGCAATCAGCCCCAGCATTTT. Its translation is CASGRTDNSNQPQHF.

The chain combines TRBV5-1 with TRBJ1-1; D is undetermined. Germline assignment: CDR1 SGHRS and CDR2 YFSETQ. The CDR3 is 13 amino acids. The V and J ends lost 5 bases and 0 bases respectively, with 8 bases between them. The CDR3 bases are TGCGCCAGCAGTGAAGGTTTGAACACTGAAGCTTTCTTT. Protein product: CASSEGLNTEAFF.

The rearrangement joins TRBV27 to TRBJ2-7, with D perhaps being TRBD1 or TRBD2 (5 bases each). The CDR3 contains 14 residues. The germline gives CDR1 MNHEY, CDR2 SMNVEV (reference sequence). Trimming removed 3 bases at V and 5 bases at J, with 14 bases between. The CDR3 DNA reads TGTGCCAGCAGTTTTCTCCGGGGACGGGACGAGCAGTACTTC. Amino acids: CASSFLRGRDEQYF.

This chain joins TRBV3-1 (or the pseudogene TRBV3-2) and TRBJ2-1; D might be TRBD2 (6 bases). Germline V gene sequence: CDR1 LGHDT, CDR2 YNNKEL (reference sequence). The CDR3 has 14 residues. Trimming stripped 4 bases from V and 7 bases from J, with 14 bases between. The CDR3 coding sequence is TGTGCCAGCAGCCCGATTACTAGCCGAAATGAGCAGTTCTTC. Residues: CASSPITSRNEQFF.

This rearrangement joins TRBV10-3 to TRBJ1-1, with D perhaps TRBD1 (5 bases). CDR1 is ENHRY and CDR2 is SYGVKD in the germline V gene. V shed 4 bases and J shed 0 bases, with 6 bases lying between them. The CDR3 consists of 13 residues. As DNA, the CDR3 is TGTGCCATCAGTGGGACACTGAACACTGAAGCTTTCTTT. Translation: CAISGTLNTEAFF.

The chain uses TRBV6-5 and TRBJ1-6; 7 bases agree with TRBD1. The germline V gene encodes CDR1 MNHEY and CDR2 SVGAGI. The CDR3 is 16 residues long. Trimming removed 3 bases from V and 9 bases from J; junction bases left unmatched: 11. The DNA for the CDR3 is TGTGCCAGCAGTTATCGAACAGGGGCCTTTGGTTCACCCCTCCACTTT. This encodes CASSYRTGAFGSPLHF.

The chain joins TRBV2 to TRBJ1-4; D might be TRBD1 (6 bases). The CDR3 runs to 13 residues. V lost 8 bases and J 7 bases, leaving 14 bases between the germline ends. CDR1 and CDR2 from the germline V gene are SNHLY and FYNNEI. The CDR3 spells CASVGGLGEKLFF. DNA of the CDR3: TGTGCCAGCGTAGGGGGGCTCGGTGAAAAACTGTTTTTT. Based on the CDR3 plus reference TRBV2 and TRBJ1-4, the full variable domain is EPEVTQTPSHQVTQMGQEVILRCVPISNHLYFYWYRQILGQKVEFLVSFYNNEISEKSEIFDDQFSVERPDGSNFTLKIRSTKLEDSAMYFCASVGGLGEKLFFGSGTQLSVL.

V and J are TRBV6-2 or TRBV6-3 and TRBJ2-5; D is unresolved. The CDR3 sequence is 13 residues long. Germline values: CDR1 MNHEY, CDR2 SVGEGT. Trimming took off 3 bases at V and 1 base at J, with 6 bases between the two ends. The CDR3 here is CASSYTPQETQYF. As DNA, the CDR3 is TGTGCCAGCAGTTATACCCCCCAAGAGACCCAGTACTTC.

The CDR3 sequence is CASSYGTANYGYTF. CDR3 nucleotides: TGTGCCAGCAGCTACGGGACTGCTAACTATGGCTACACCTTC. The chain has TRBV7-2 and TRBJ1-2; the D gene is possibly TRBD1 (5 bases). CDR1 and CDR2 from the germline V gene are SGHTA and FQGNSA. The CDR3 spans 14 residues. With 4 bases removed from V and 0 bases from J, the gap between germline ends came to 9 bases.